The sequence of this T cell receptor beta chain was determined in a study of T-cell reconstitution after alpha-beta-depleted transplantation in children. CDR1 SEHNR and CDR2 FQNEAQ come from the germline V gene (reference sequence). There are 11 residues in the CDR3. Trimming stripped 7 bases from V and 3 bases from J, with 7 bases between. TCRbeta library construction was performed incorporating unique molecular identifiers. TCRdb re-called the PCR reads with MiXCR, one entry per CDR3 protein. This table holds approximately 350,000 distinct CDR3 sequences, about an eighth found once. This clonotype occurred many times.

The TCR comes from a human donor who donated a stem cell graft to a child with Fanconi anemia. This specimen was PBMCs, taken from the stem cell graft. The chain carries TRBV7-9 and TRBJ2-7, with D possibly being TRBD2 (6 bases). CDR3 residues: CASTGDYEQYF. The CDR3 nucleotides read TGTGCCAGCACGGGGGACTACGAGCAGTACTTC.